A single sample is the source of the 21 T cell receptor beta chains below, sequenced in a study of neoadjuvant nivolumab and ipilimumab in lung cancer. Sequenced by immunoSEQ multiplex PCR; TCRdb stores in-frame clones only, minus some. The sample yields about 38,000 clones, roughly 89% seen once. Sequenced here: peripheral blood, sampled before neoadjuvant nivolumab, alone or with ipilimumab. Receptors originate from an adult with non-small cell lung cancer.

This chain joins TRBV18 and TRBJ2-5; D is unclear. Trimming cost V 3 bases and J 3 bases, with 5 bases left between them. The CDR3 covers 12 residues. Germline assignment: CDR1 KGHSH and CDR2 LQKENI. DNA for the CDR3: TGTGCCAGCTCACCGCAGGAAGAGACCCAGTACTTC. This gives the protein CASSPQEETQYF.

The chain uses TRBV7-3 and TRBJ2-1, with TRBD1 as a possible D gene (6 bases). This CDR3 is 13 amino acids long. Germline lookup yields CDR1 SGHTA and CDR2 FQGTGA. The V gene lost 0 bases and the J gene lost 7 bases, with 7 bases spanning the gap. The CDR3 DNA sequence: TGTGCCAGCAGCTTAACCAGGGGAAATGAGCAGTTCTTC. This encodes CASSLTRGNEQFF.

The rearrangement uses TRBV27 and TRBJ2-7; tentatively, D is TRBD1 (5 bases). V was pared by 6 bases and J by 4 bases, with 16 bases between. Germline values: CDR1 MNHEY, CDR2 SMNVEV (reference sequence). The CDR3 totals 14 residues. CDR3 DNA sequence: TGTGCCAGCAGGTCGGCAGGGATAGGATACGAGCAGTACTTC. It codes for CASRSAGIGYEQYF.

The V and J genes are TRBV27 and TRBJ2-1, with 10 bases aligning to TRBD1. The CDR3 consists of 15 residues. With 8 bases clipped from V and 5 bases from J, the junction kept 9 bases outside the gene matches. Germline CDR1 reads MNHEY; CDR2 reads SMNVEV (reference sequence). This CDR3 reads CASALRDRGNNEQFF. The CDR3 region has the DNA TGTGCCAGCGCGCTACGGGACAGGGGAAACAATGAGCAGTTCTTC.

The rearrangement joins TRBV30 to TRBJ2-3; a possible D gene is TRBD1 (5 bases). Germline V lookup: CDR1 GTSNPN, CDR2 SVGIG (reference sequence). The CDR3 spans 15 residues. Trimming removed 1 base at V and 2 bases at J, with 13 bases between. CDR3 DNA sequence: TGTGCCTGGAGTGGAAGGGGCCCGTCCACAGATACGCAGTATTTT. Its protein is CAWSGRGPSTDTQYF.

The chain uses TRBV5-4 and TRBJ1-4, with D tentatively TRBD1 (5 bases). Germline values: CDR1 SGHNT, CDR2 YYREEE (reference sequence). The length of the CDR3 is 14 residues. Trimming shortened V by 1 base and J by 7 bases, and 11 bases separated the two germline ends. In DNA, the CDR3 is TGTGCCAGCAGCTTGACACCCGACAGTGAAAAACTGTTTTTT. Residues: CASSLTPDSEKLFF.

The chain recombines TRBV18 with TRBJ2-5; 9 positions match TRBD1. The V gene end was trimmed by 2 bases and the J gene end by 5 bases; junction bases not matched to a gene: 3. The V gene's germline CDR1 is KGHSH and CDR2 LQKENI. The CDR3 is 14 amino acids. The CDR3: CASSPGGTGETQYF. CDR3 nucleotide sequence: TGTGCCAGCTCACCAGGTGGGACAGGGGAGACCCAGTACTTC.

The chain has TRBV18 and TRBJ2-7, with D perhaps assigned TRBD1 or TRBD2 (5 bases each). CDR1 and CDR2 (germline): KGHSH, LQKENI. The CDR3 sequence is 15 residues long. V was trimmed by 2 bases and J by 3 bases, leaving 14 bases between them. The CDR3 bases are TGTGCCAGCTCACCAGGGGACGTACGACACTACGAGCAGTACTTC. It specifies CASSPGDVRHYEQYF.

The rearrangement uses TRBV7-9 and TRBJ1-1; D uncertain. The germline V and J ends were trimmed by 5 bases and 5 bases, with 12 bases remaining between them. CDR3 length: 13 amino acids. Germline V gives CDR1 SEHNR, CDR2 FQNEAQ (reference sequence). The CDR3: CASSPIEGTEAFF. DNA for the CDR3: TGTGCCAGCAGCCCCATCGAGGGAACTGAAGCTTTCTTT.

CDR3 loop: CASRAGTGVEQYF. The CDR3 nucleotides are TGTGCCAGCAGAGCCGGGACAGGGGTCGAGCAGTACTTC. The gene calls are TRBV27 and TRBJ2-7, with TRBD1 matching 10 bases. The CDR3 extends over 13 amino acids. J was trimmed by 6 bases and V by 6 bases; bases with no gene match: 5. Germline V gene lookup returns CDR1 MNHEY and CDR2 SMNVEV (reference sequence).

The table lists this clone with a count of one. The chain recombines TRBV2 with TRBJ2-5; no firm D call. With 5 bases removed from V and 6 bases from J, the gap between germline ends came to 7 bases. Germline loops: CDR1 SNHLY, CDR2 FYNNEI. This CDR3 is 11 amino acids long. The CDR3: CASSLLQTQYF. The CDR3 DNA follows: TGTGCCAGCAGTTTATTACAGACCCAGTACTTC.

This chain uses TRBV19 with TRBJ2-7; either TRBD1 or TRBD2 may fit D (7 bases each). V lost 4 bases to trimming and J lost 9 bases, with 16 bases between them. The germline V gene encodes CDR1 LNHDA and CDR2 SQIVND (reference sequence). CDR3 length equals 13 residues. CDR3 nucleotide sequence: TGTGCCAGTAGTACCTCCAGGGGGGGCTTGCAGTACTTC. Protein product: CASSTSRGGLQYF.

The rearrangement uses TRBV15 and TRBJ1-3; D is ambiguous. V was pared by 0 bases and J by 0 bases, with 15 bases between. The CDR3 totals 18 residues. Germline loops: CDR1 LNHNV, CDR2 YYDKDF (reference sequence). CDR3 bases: TGTGCCACCAGCAGAGATTATCACCTCGGAAGCTCTGGAAACACCATATATTTT. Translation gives CATSRDYHLGSSGNTIYF.

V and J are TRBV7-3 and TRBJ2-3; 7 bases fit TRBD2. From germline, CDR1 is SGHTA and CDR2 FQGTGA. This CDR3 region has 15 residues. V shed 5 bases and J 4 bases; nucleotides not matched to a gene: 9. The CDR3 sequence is CASSLGGRISDTQYF. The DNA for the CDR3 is TGTGCCAGCAGCCTGGGGGGGAGGATCTCAGATACGCAGTATTTT.

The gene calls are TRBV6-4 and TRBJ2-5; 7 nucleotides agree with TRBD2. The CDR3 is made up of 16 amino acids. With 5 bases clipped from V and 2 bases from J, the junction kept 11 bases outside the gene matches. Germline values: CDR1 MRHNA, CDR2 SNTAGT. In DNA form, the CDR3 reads TGTGCCAGCAGTCAGGTAGCGGGCCAAGGACAAGAGACCCAGTACTTC. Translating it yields CASSQVAGQGQETQYF.

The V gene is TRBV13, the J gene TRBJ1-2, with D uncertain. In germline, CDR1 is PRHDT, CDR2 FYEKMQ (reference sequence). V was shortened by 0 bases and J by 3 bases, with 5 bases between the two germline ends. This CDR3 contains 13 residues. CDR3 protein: CASSLGPDYGYTF. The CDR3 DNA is TGTGCCAGCAGCTTAGGCCCGGACTATGGCTACACCTTC.

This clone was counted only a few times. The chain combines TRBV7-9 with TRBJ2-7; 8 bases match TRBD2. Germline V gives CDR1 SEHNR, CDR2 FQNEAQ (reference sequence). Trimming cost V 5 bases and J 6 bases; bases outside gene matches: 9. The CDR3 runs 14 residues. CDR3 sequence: CASSQSGGAGEQYF. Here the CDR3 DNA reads TGTGCCAGCAGCCAGTCCGGGGGGGCTGGCGAGCAGTACTTC.

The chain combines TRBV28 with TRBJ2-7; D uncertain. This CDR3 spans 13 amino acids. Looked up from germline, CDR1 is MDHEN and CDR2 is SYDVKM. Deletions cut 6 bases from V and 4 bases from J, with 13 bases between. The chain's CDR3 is CASSRQHEYEQYF. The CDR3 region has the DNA TGTGCCAGCAGCCGGCAACACGAATACGAGCAGTACTTC. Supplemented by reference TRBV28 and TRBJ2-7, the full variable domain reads DVKVTQSSRYLVKRTGEKVFLECVQDMDHENMFWYRQDPGLGLRLIYFSYDVKMKEKGDIPEGYSVSREKKERFSLILESASTNQTSMYLCASSRQHEYEQYFGPGTRLTVT.

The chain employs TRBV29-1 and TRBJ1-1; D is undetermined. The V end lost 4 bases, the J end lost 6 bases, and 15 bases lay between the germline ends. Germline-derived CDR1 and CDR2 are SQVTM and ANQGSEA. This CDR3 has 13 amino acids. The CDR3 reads CSVVPSLDSEAFF. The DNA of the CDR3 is TGCAGCGTTGTCCCCAGTCTGGACTCTGAAGCTTTCTTT.

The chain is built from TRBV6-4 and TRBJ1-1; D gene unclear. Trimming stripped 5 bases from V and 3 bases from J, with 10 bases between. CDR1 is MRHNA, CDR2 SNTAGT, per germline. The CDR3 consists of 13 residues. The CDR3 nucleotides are TGTGCCAGCAGTTTGCAGGAAGACACTGAAGCTTTCTTT. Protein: CASSLQEDTEAFF.

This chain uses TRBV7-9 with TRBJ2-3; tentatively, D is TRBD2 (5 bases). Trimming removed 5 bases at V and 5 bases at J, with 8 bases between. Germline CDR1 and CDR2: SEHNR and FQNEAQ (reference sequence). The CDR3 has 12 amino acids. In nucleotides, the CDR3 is TGTGCCAGCAGCCAGCGGTTAGATACGCAGTATTTT. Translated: CASSQRLDTQYF.